What follows describes a single T cell receptor beta chain. This clone was found once. No cognate antigen has been identified for it. No much larger clonotype is one base removed from it; base qualities were not supplied. At the junction V is shortened by 5 bases and J by 4 bases, with 12 bases in between. From its cysteine to its phenylalanine, the CDR3 spans 14 amino acids. CDR3 DNA is the only sequence kept; it has 42 bases, read in frame from the first base. As encoded in the germline V gene, CDR1 is SGHTA while CDR2 is FQGTGA. This sample is part of a study of shared clonotypes between healthy human individuals (dated by TCRdb to 2018 to 2020). Regarding the study in general: A couple of women and a few men aged 18 to 49 years were included in the cohort. Each donor's leukapheresis produced roughly between about 0.9 and 9.5 billion PBMCs. For each donor, CD4 naive and CD4 memory were each run on three plates, CD8 naive on two plates, and CD8 memory on one plate. Libraries were prepared and TCR repertoires were sequenced by different laboratories using diverse techniques, in order to increase sequencing depth and limit assay-specific biases. To estimate repertoire size and how much clonotypes are shared between individuals, the study performed deep sequencing of blood TCR repertoires from 4 to 6 healthy adults.

Using the deep immunoSEQ assay, TCR CDR3 regions were amplified from genomic DNA by multiplex PCR. Extracted genomic DNA from each cell subset was distributed evenly across all wells of several immunoSEQ 96-well plates, and each plate was treated as a replicate. For sorted subsets, roughly 0.2 ug genomic DNA, equal to 25,000 to 35,000 T cell genomes, was loaded into each replicate PCR. The purified libraries were quantified using a Qubit 3.0 fluorometer, sized with a Bioanalyzer 2100, and then quantified again using the KAPA Library Quantification kit. Every immunoSEQ 96-well plate was sequenced on a separate single-read 150-cycle Illumina NextSeq 550 flow cell. The authors' pipeline ran thus. Because the immunoSEQ output held only junctional sequences and lacked quality scores, the filtering could not match the filtering applied to full-length reads. Sequences were annotated with PyIR, a Python wrapper for IgBLAST v1.9, using IMGT germline references to assign V/J genes and CDR3. Any read was removed if the V/J assignment was weak (E-value above 1e-6), the CDR3 was missing, or the read contained stop codons, out-of-frame junctions, or ambiguous translated residues. V3J clonotypes were defined by identical inferred V gene, J gene, and CDR3 amino acid sequence. The percentage overlap between two repertoires was calculated by dividing the number of shared unique clonotypes by the size of the smaller repertoire. Three approaches were used to assess repertoire richness: RTK rarefaction, the Chao1 estimator, and Recon v2.1 estimates of unobserved clonotypes. For all TCRbeta clonotypes obtained by the gDNA method from a few donors, generation probabilities were computed with OLGA. TCRdb took over this immuneACCESS table, retaining in-frame rearrangements with V and J assigned. Such tables are incomplete; in checked studies, under half of the missing clones stem from an unresolved V gene, and the remainder is unexplained. The D gene and trimming were derived from the DNA, and the V and J assignments and clone size from that table. Here the sample has some 1.5 million clones; about 96% occur a single time. Of the sample, over 1% falls within the top ten clones.

The paper as a whole reports these results and caveats: Because the study included a small number of donors, the genetic and exposure-history diversity represented was limited. When a handful of donors were compared, the shared fraction of clonotypes was about 5.4% for naive CD4, 3.5% for naive CD8, more than 2% for memory CD4, and 0.4% for memory CD8. Naive subsets generally had larger estimated clonotype richness than memory subsets. Sampling was limited to blood, and TCR repertoires in tissue likely differ from TCR repertoires in blood. Pairwise subsampling indicated that sequencing depth was expected to affect the degree of clonotype sharing among donors. Compared with non-shared clonotypes, clonotypes shared by all four sorted-subset donors had higher generation probabilities. Even with the large sequencing depth, rarefaction of the sorted-subset datasets indicated that sequencing was incomplete.

The donors were healthy, HIV-negative adults with no recently reported acute infections or vaccinations. Only Caucasian adults living in Nashville, Tennessee, USA were represented among the donors. CD4+ T cells were enriched by magnetic negative selection, after which naive cells were positively selected on CD45RA and the negative fraction was taken as the memory subset. Blood was obtained by leukapheresis, after which PBMCs were separated by Ficoll-Histopaque density gradient centrifugation and cryopreserved in liquid nitrogen vapor phase. Analytical flow cytometry was used to check the purity and quantity of every magnetically sorted T cell population. Each sorted fraction had its genomic DNA isolated and then quantified by UV absorbance on a Nanodrop 2000c.

The TCR comes from a man aged 30-40 years in good health. The chain couples TRBV7-3 to TRBJ2-1; a tentative D call is TRBD2 (5 bases match). Material for sequencing was naive CD4+ T cells sorted from blood. Taken with the paper, the label for cell subset or site translates to: CD45RA+ positively selected. The CDR3 here reads CASSPSGFYNEQFF. Here is the DNA: TGTGCCAGCAGCCCCTCGGGGTTTTACAATGAGCAGTTCTTC.